This T cell receptor beta chain was observed in a study of blood T cells in healthy people across ages. Study observations and caveats: The authors considered diversity estimates from one million T cells to be underestimates. Observed TCR beta diversity per million T cells went down as age went up. This fall followed a roughly linear course with age.

CDR3 size: 13 residues. PBMCs were isolated at a quantity of at least 6.5 million per sample. Points on this clonotype: Its target is not known. A read error is possible here, since a much larger clone lies one base away.

It was with a sample-barcoded 5' primer and a J-beta primer mix that a second PCR of roughly 7 to 12 cycles was run. Each CDR3 protein gets one entry after TCRdb re-called the 5' RACE reads with MiXCR. The table shows around 620,000 distinct CDR3 sequences, with approximately 25% occurring only once. Material for sequencing was blood. The TCR originated in an older woman in good health. The V call is TRBV12-3 or TRBV12-4, the J call TRBJ1-2; D may be TRBD1 (5 bases). CDR3 bases: TGTGTCATCCAGATGTCGGGACGCTATGGCTACACCTTC. Its protein is CVIQMSGRYGYTF.